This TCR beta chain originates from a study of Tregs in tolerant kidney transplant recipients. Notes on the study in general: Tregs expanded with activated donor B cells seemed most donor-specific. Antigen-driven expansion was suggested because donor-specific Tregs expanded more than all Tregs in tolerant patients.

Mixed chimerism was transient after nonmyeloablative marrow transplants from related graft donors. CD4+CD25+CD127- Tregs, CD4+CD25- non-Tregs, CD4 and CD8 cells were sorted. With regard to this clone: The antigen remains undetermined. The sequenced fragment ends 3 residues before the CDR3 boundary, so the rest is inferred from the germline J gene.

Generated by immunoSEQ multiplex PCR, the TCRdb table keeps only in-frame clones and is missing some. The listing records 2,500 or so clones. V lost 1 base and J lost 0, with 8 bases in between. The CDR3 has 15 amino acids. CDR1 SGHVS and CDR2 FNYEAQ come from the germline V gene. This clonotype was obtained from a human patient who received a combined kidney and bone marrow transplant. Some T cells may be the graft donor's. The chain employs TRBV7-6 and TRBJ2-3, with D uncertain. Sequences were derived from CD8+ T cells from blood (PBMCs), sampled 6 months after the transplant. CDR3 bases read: TGTGCCAGCAGCTTAGGCTACTTAAGCACAGATACG. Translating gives CASSLGYLSTDT. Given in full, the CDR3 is CASSLGYLSTDTQYF.